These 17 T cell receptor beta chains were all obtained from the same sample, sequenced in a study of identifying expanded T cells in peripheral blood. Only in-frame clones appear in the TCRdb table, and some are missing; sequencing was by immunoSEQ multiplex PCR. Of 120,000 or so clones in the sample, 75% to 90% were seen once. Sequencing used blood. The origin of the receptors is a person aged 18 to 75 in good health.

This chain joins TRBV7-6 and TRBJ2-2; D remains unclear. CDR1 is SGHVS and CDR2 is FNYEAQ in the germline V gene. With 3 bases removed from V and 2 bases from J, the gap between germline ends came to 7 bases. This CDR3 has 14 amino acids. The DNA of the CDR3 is TGTGCCAGCAGCTTCCCGGACAACACCGGGGAGCTGTTTTTT. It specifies CASSFPDNTGELFF.

This chain's CDR3 is CASSPTTATYEQYF. DNA for the CDR3: TGTGCCAGCTCACCTACAACAGCGACCTACGAGCAGTACTTC. The chain uses TRBV18 and TRBJ2-7; D not resolved. The CDR3 runs to 14 residues. Trimming removed 3 bases at V and 2 bases at J, with 11 bases between. The germline V gene encodes CDR1 KGHSH and CDR2 LQKENI.

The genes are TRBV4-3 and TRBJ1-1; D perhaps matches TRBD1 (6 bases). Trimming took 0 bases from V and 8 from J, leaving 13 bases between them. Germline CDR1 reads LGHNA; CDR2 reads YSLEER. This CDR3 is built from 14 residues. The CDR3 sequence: CASSQERDTSEAFF. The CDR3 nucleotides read TGCGCCAGCAGCCAAGAAAGGGACACTAGCGAAGCTTTCTTT.

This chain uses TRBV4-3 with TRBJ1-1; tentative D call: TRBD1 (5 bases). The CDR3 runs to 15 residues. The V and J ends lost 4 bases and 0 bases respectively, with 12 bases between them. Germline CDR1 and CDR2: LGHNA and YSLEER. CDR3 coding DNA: TGCGCCAGCAGCCCGCAGACAGATTTGAACACTGAAGCTTTCTTT. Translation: CASSPQTDLNTEAFF.

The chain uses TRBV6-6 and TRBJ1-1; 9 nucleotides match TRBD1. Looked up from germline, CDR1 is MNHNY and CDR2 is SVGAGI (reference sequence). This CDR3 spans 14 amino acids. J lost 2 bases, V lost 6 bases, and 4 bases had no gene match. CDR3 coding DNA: TGTGCCAGCAGGGGACAGGGCCGAAACACTGAAGCTTTCTTT. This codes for CASRGQGRNTEAFF.

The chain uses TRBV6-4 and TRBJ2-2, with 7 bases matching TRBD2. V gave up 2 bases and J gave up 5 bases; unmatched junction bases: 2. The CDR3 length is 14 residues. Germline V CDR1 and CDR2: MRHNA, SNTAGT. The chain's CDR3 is CASSDRAGTGELFF. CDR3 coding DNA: TGTGCCAGCAGTGACAGAGCGGGAACCGGGGAGCTGTTTTTT.

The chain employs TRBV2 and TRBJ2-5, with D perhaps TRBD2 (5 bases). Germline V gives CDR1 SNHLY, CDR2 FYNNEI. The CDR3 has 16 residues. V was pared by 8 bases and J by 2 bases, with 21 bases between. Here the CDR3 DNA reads TGTGCCAGCCTAGCTACCCGAGACAAAAGTCAAGAGACCCAGTACTTC. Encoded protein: CASLATRDKSQETQYF.

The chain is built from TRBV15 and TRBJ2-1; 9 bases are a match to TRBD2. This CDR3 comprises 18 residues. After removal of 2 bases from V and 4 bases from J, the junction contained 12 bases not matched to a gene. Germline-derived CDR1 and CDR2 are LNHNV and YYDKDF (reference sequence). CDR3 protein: CATSRPGGAGGRYNEQFF. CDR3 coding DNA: TGTGCCACCAGCAGACCAGGTGGAGCGGGGGGCCGATACAATGAGCAGTTCTTC.

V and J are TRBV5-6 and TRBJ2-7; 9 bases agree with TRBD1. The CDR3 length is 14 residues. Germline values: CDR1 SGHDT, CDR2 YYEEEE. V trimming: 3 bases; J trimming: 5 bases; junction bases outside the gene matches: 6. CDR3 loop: CASSSRDRANEQYF. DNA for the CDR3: TGTGCCAGCAGCTCCCGGGACAGGGCCAACGAGCAGTACTTC.

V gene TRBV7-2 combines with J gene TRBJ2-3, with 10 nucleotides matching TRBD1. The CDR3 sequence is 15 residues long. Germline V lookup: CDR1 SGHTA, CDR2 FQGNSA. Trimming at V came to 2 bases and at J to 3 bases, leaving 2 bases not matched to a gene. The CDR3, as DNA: TGTGCCAGCAGCTTAATGGGACAGGGGACAGATACGCAGTATTTT. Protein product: CASSLMGQGTDTQYF.

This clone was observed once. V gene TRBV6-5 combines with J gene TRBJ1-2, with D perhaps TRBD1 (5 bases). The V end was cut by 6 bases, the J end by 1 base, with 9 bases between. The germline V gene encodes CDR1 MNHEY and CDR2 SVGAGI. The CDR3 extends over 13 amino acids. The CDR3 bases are TGTGCCAGCAGGACAGACCTTAACTATGGCTACACCTTC. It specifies CASRTDLNYGYTF.

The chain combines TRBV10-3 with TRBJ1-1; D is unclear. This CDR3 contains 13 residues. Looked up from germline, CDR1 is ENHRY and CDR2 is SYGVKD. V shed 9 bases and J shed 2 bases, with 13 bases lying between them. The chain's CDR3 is CAIKGRVNTEAFF. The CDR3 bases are TGTGCCATTAAAGGGCGGGTAAACACTGAAGCTTTCTTT.

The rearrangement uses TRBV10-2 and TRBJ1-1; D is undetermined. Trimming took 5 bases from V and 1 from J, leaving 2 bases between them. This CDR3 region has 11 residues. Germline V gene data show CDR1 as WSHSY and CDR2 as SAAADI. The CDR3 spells CASSQNTEAFF. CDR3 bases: TGCGCCAGCAGTCAGAACACTGAAGCTTTCTTT.

The CDR3, as DNA: TGTGCCAGCAGCTTAGCGTTAGGGGGCCGGGCCTGGGAGCAGTACTTC. This codes for CASSLALGGRAWEQYF. V gene TRBV7-9 combines with J gene TRBJ2-7; 7 nucleotides agree with TRBD1. This CDR3 comprises 16 residues. After removal of 0 bases from V and 7 bases from J, the junction contained 12 bases not matched to a gene. Germline CDR1 reads SEHNR; CDR2 reads FQNEAQ (reference sequence).

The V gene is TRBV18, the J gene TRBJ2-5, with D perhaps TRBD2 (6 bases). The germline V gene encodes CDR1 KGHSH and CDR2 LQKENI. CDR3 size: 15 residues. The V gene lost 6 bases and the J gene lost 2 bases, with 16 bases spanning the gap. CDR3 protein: CASSSNGGRQETQYF. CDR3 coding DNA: TGTGCCAGCTCGTCGAACGGAGGGAGGCAAGAGACCCAGTACTTC.

The CDR3, as DNA: TGTGCCAGCAGGCCGATGGTGGCATCCGATCAGCCCCAGCATTTT. Protein sequence: CASRPMVASDQPQHF. V gene TRBV6-5 combines with J gene TRBJ1-5, with unresolved D. The V gene's germline CDR1 is MNHEY and CDR2 SVGAGI. The CDR3 runs to 15 residues. Trimming shortened V by 6 bases and J by 5 bases, and 17 bases separated the two germline ends.

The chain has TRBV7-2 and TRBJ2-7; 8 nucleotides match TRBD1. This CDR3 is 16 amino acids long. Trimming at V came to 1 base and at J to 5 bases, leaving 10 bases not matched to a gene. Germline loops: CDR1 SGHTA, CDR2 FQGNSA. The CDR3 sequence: CASSLGVDREKHEQYF. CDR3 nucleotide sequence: TGTGCCAGCAGCTTAGGGGTGGACAGGGAGAAACACGAGCAGTACTTC.